The rows below give T cell receptor beta chains drawn from one sample of a study of glioma-infiltrating T cells. One entry per CDR3 protein, called by TCRdb with MiXCR from the multiplex PCR reads. The table lists about 93,000 distinct CDR3 sequences, 35% to 45% of them singletons. Sample: glioma tissue, nonneoplastic brain tissue, or PBMCs (not recorded which). Receptors originate from a human donor with low-grade glioma or glioblastoma, undergoing nonglioma brain surgery, or in good health (not recorded which). Both conserved end residues are part of each CDR3. The D gene is left open where the match is weak. Only some rows state a clone size, as once, few, many or a class for expanded clones.

v_call: TRBV19
cdr3_length: 15
j_call: TRBJ1-2
d_call: .
clone_size: many
cdr3_aa: CASSIRNSSPYGYTF
cdr3_nt: TGTGCCAGTAGTATTCGCAACAGCTCCCCCTATGGCTACACCTTC

v_call: TRBV5-4
cdr3_length: 15
j_call: TRBJ2-1
d_call: .
clone_size: many
cdr3_aa: CASSRPRGTLGEQFF
cdr3_nt: TGTGCCAGCAGCAGACCACGGGGAACCCTAGGTGAGCAGTTCTTC

v_call: TRBV27
cdr3_length: 14
j_call: TRBJ2-3
d_call: .
clone_size: many
cdr3_aa: CASSLTGGTDTQYF
cdr3_nt: TGTGCCAGCAGTCTCACCGGGGGCACAGATACGCAGTATTTT

v_call: TRBV6-2/TRBV6-3
cdr3_length: 13
j_call: TRBJ2-7
d_call: .
clone_size: .
cdr3_aa: CASGRQGQYEQYF
cdr3_nt: TGTGCCAGCGGACGGCAGGGTCAGTACGAGCAGTACTTC

v_call: TRBV5-1
cdr3_length: 15
j_call: TRBJ2-5
d_call: TRBD1
clone_size: few
cdr3_aa: CASSLAGQGAKTQYF
cdr3_nt: TGCGCCAGCAGCTTGGCGGGACAGGGGGCCAAGACCCAGTACTTC

v_call: TRBV20-1
cdr3_length: 15
j_call: TRBJ2-3
d_call: TRBD1
clone_size: many
cdr3_aa: CSGTGTGASTDTQYF
cdr3_nt: TGCAGTGGTACCGGAACAGGGGCCAGCACAGATACGCAGTATTTT

v_call: TRBV2
cdr3_length: 13
j_call: TRBJ2-7
d_call: .
clone_size: many
cdr3_aa: CASNMRGRSEQYF
cdr3_nt: TGTGCCAGCAACATGCGGGGTAGGAGCGAGCAGTACTTC

v_call: TRBV5-4
cdr3_length: 17
j_call: TRBJ1-5
d_call: TRBD1
clone_size: many
cdr3_aa: CASSFLRNDRGRQPQHF
cdr3_nt: TGTGCCAGCAGCTTTTTGCGAAATGACAGGGGTCGTCAGCCCCAGCATTTT

v_call: TRBV12-3/TRBV12-4
cdr3_length: 14
j_call: TRBJ1-1
d_call: .
clone_size: many
cdr3_aa: CASSLGGRGTEAFF
cdr3_nt: TGTGCCAGCAGTTTGGGTGGGCGCGGCACTGAAGCTTTCTTT

v_call: TRBV10-3
cdr3_length: 12
j_call: TRBJ2-7
d_call: .
clone_size: many
cdr3_aa: CAISGLGGEQYF
cdr3_nt: TGTGCCATCAGTGGGCTAGGGGGCGAGCAGTACTTC

v_call: TRBV6-1
cdr3_length: 16
j_call: TRBJ2-1
d_call: TRBD2
clone_size: many
cdr3_aa: CASRGLAGGPSVEQFF
cdr3_nt: TGTGCCAGCAGGGGACTAGCGGGGGGGCCAAGTGTTGAGCAGTTCTTC

v_call: TRBV12-3/TRBV12-4
cdr3_length: 12
j_call: TRBJ2-5
d_call: .
clone_size: .
cdr3_aa: CASIQFLWTQYF
cdr3_nt: TGTGCCAGCATCCAGTTTTTATGGACCCAGTACTTC

v_call: TRBV18
cdr3_length: 14
j_call: TRBJ2-1
d_call: .
clone_size: many
cdr3_aa: CASSRADVYNEQFF
cdr3_nt: TGTGCCAGCTCACGAGCGGACGTCTACAATGAGCAGTTCTTC

v_call: TRBV6-1
cdr3_length: 15
j_call: TRBJ2-1
d_call: TRBD2
clone_size: many
cdr3_aa: CASSSLAGVGNEQFF
cdr3_nt: TGTGCCAGCAGCTCACTAGCGGGAGTAGGCAATGAGCAGTTCTTC

v_call: TRBV9
cdr3_length: 15
j_call: TRBJ2-7
d_call: .
clone_size: many
cdr3_aa: CASSATLDPLSEQYF
cdr3_nt: TGTGCCAGCAGCGCAACACTAGATCCCCTATCCGAGCAGTACTTC

v_call: TRBV10-1
cdr3_length: 14
j_call: TRBJ2-4
d_call: .
clone_size: many
cdr3_aa: CASIPGRPGDIQYF
cdr3_nt: TGCGCCAGCATTCCAGGCCGGCCCGGAGACATTCAGTACTTC